These 8 T cell receptor beta chains were all obtained from the same sample, sequenced in a study of blood T cell repertoires in COVID-19. Profiling relied on immunoSEQ multiplex PCR, and the TCRdb table lists in-frame clones only, not all of them. The sample records 110,000 to 150,000 clones, approximately 87% being singletons. Sample: peripheral blood. Receptors originate from a human donor in a cohort sampled during active COVID-19.

This clone occurred a few times. The rearrangement links TRBV7-9 to TRBJ1-1; D remains unclear. From germline, CDR1 is SEHNR and CDR2 FQNEAQ (reference sequence). The CDR3 is 15 amino acids. V lost 3 bases, J lost 1 base, and 12 bases lay in between. The chain's CDR3 is CASSLGGLSNTEAFF. The DNA of the CDR3 is TGTGCCAGCAGCTTGGGTGGACTTTCGAACACTGAAGCTTTCTTT. The full variable domain, rest sourced from reference TRBV7-9 and TRBJ1-1, is DTGVSQNPRHKITKRGQNVTFRCDPISEHNRLYWYRQTLGQGPEFLTYFQNEAQLEKSRLLSDRFSAERPKGSFSTLEIQRTEQGDSAMYLCASSLGGLSNTEAFFGQGTRLTVV.

As DNA, the CDR3 is TGTGCCAGCTCTCCGGGACTAGCGAACAATGAGCAGTTCTTC. This encodes CASSPGLANNEQFF. The V call is TRBV18, the J call TRBJ2-1, with 10 bases matching TRBD2. The J segment lost 5 bases and the V segment lost 6 bases, leaving 4 bases of the junction unmatched. Germline V gene data show CDR1 as KGHSH and CDR2 as LQKENI. The CDR3 is made up of 14 amino acids.

This chain joins TRBV7-2 and TRBJ2-1; 9 nucleotides agree with TRBD2. Trimming at V came to 1 base and at J to 0 bases, leaving 10 bases not matched to a gene. The CDR3 consists of 19 residues. Germline-derived CDR1 and CDR2 are SGHTA and FQGNSA. CDR3 nucleotide sequence: TGTGCCAGCAGCTTAGGGGCGGGAGGGGGGTTTGGCTCCTACAATGAGCAGTTCTTC. Its protein is CASSLGAGGGFGSYNEQFF.

The V and J genes are TRBV3-1 (or the pseudogene TRBV3-2) and TRBJ2-2, with TRBD1 matching 9 bases. CDR3 length: 15 residues. Germline CDR1 and CDR2: LGHDT and YNNKEL (reference sequence). Trimming at V came to 0 bases and at J to 5 bases, leaving 1 base not matched to a gene. The chain's CDR3 is CASSQEGTGTGELFF. For the CDR3, the DNA is TGTGCCAGCAGCCAAGAGGGGACAGGGACCGGGGAGCTGTTTTTT.

V usage is TRBV20-1 and J usage is TRBJ2-2, with D possibly being TRBD1 (6 bases). Trimming took off 3 bases at V and 9 bases at J, with 17 bases between the two ends. The CDR3 has 14 amino acids. Per germline, CDR1 DFQATT and CDR2 SNEGSKA (reference sequence). The CDR3 protein is CSASPGGQARELFF. In DNA, the CDR3 is TGCAGTGCTAGTCCTGGGGGCCAGGCCCGGGAGCTGTTTTTT.

The CDR3, as DNA: TGTGCCAGCAGTTACTCTACTTCGAACACTGAAGCTTTCTTT. Its translation: CASSYSTSNTEAFF. The chain employs TRBV6-5 and TRBJ1-1; D gene unclear. This CDR3 region has 14 residues. Deletions cut 0 bases from V and 1 base from J, with 6 bases between. The germline V gene has CDR1 MNHEY and CDR2 SVGAGI.

This clone was seen more than once but under ten times. The chain carries TRBV19 and TRBJ2-2; TRBD1 matches at 7 bases. Germline trimming cut 3 bases from V and 0 bases from J; bases unmatched to any gene: 10. Germline assignment: CDR1 LNHDA and CDR2 SQIVND (reference sequence). The CDR3 is made up of 18 amino acids. This CDR3 reads CASSMDRVGGPNTGELFF. CDR3 nucleotides: TGTGCCAGTAGTATGGATAGAGTAGGGGGCCCGAACACCGGGGAGCTGTTTTTT. Full variable domain (remainder filled in from reference TRBV19 and TRBJ2-2): DGGITQSPKYLFRKEGQNVTLSCEQNLNHDAMYWYRQDPGQGLRLIYYSQIVNDFQKGDIAEGYSVSREKKESFPLTVTSAQKNPTAFYLCASSMDRVGGPNTGELFFGEGSRLTVL.

The J gene is TRBJ1-2, the V gene TRBV4-1; TRBD1 is a possible D gene (5 bases). CDR1 and CDR2 (germline): MGHRA, YSYEKL. Trimming removed 1 base at V and 7 bases at J, with 16 bases between. The CDR3 is 15 residues long. Here the CDR3 reads CASSQAMGGAAGYTF. The CDR3 bases are TGCGCCAGCAGCCAAGCGATGGGAGGGGCCGCTGGCTACACCTTC.